A single sample is the source of the 3 T cell receptor beta chains below, sequenced in a study of blood T cell repertoires in COVID-19. The table came from immunoSEQ multiplex PCR; TCRdb's copy has only in-frame clones and leaves some out. Here the sample spans 200,000 to 250,000 clones, approximately 85% being singletons. The specimen was peripheral blood. These receptors originate from a woman of 80 years or more with COVID-19, enrolled during active disease.

This chain uses TRBV27 with TRBJ1-5; D is unclear. V gave up 7 bases and J gave up 4 bases, with 20 bases separating them. The germline V gene has CDR1 MNHEY and CDR2 SMNVEV (reference sequence). The CDR3 has 16 amino acids. CDR3 bases: TGTGCCAGCAAGCCGGCGGTATTTGGCCGAAATCAGCCCCAGCATTTT. Encoded protein: CASKPAVFGRNQPQHF.

The rearrangement joins TRBV10-1 to TRBJ1-2; the D is unclear. The germline V and J ends were trimmed by 10 bases and 7 bases, with 10 bases remaining between them. In germline, CDR1 is WNHNN, CDR2 SYGVQD (reference sequence). The length of the CDR3 is 10 residues. CDR3: CATLTGGYTF. CDR3 DNA sequence: TGCGCCACCCTGACGGGTGGCTACACCTTC.

The chain employs TRBV7-3 and TRBJ1-1; no firm D call. The V gene lost 2 bases and the J gene lost 4 bases, with 11 bases spanning the gap. Per germline, CDR1 SGHTA and CDR2 FQGTGA. The CDR3 runs to 14 residues. The CDR3 sequence is CASSLGGFGTEAFF. CDR3 sequence (DNA): TGTGCCAGCAGCTTAGGAGGGTTCGGCACTGAAGCTTTCTTT.